This TCR beta chain emerged from a study of blood T cell repertoires in COVID-19. TCRdb keeps only in-frame clones here, not all; method: immunoSEQ multiplex PCR. The top ten hold less than 2% of the sample, which has 150,000 to 200,000 clones, approximately 93% seen once. The trim removed 10 bases at V and 0 bases at J, leaving 6 bases unmatched. In germline, CDR1 is MNHEY, CDR2 SVGAGI. The CDR3 is 15 residues long. V is TRBV6-5 and J is TRBJ1-6; TRBD1 aligns across 7 bases. The sequenced sample was peripheral blood. The receptor's source is a woman aged 60-75 years with COVID-19, enrolled during active disease. CDR3 protein: CAIVQGSSYNSPLHF. The CDR3 coding sequence is TGTGCCATCGTACAGGGGAGCTCCTATAATTCACCCCTCCACTTT.